The 19 T cell receptor beta chains below all came from one sample that was sequenced in a study of tumor and adjacent non-tumor tissue in lung cancer listed by TCRdb under 2018. Receptors were amplified or captured by multiplex PCR. These reads were obtained on an Illumina HiSeq 2500. TCRbeta libraries were constructed through three rounds of nested PCR with primers (Table S4) according to protocols adapted from ARM-PCR. The public reads were quality trimmed at Q25 with fastp and then assembled into clones with MiXCR by TCRdb, keeping productive beta chains. Identical CDR3 protein sequences are pooled into one entry, listed with their most common genes and DNA. This sample has some 100,000 distinct CDR3 sequences in its table, and roughly 60% of those were observed once. The ten largest clones represent roughly 20% of the sample. Bulk unsorted tissue served as the source for RNA extraction, and RNA quality was assessed using a NanoDrop ND-1000 and an Agilent 2100. For the normal lung samples, distant non-tumor tissue was collected more than 3 cm away from the tumor edge.

Sequenced input: distant non-tumor lung tissue. The receptor set was obtained from a man aged 25-45 years with non-small cell lung cancer.

With regard to this clonotype: A much bigger clone sits one base away, suggesting this may be a read error. The gene calls are TRBV5-1 and TRBJ2-3; D is unresolved. In germline, CDR1 is SGHRS, CDR2 YFSETQ. The CDR3 runs 14 residues. The CDR3 here is CACSSAIEIDTQYF. CDR3 nucleotide sequence: TGCGCCTGCAGCTCCGCCATTGAGATCGATACGCAGTATTTT.

As regards this clonotype: A junction boundary mismatches the germline segment, possibly from a read error. The chain couples TRBV11-1 to TRBJ2-7; 7 bases line up with TRBD1. The CDR3 sequence is 13 residues long. Per the germline V gene, CDR1 is SGHAT and CDR2 is FQDESV (reference sequence). The CDR3 protein is CASRADRSVDQYW. CDR3 nucleotides: TGTGCCAGCAGAGCGGACAGGTCCGTCGATCAGTACTGG.

Remarks on this clonotype: Being one base from a much bigger clone, this may be a read error. The CDR3 region is CARSYNSGANVLTF. The CDR3 bases are TGTGCCAGAAGTTACAACTCTGGGGCCAACGTCCTGACTTTC. This chain links TRBV6-2 or TRBV6-3 with TRBJ2-6; D call uncertain. CDR3 length: 14 amino acids. Germline values: CDR1 MNHEY, CDR2 SVGEGT.

The V call is TRBV7-9, the J call TRBJ2-1, with 8 bases identical to TRBD2. CDR3 length equals 14 residues. V trimming: 6 bases; J trimming: 7 bases; junction bases outside the gene matches: 8. CDR1 and CDR2 (germline): SEHNR, FQNEAQ (reference sequence). CDR3 sequence reads: CASSMSGGQNEQFF. The CDR3 DNA reads TGTGCCAGCAGTATGTCGGGAGGGCAAAATGAGCAGTTCTTC.

A note on this clonotype: Possible read error: a much larger clone is one base away. The chain carries TRBV4-3 and TRBJ1-2, with 8 bases fitting TRBD1. The CDR3 consists of 15 residues. Germline CDR1 LGHNA, CDR2 YSLEER. The CDR3 loop is CACSQDQGQALGYTF. The CDR3 DNA reads as TGCGCCTGCAGCCAAGATCAGGGACAGGCCTTGGGCTACACCTTC.

As concerns this clonotype: The CDR3 ends on some other residue instead of the conserved phenylalanine or tryptophan, so this is likely a read error. CDR3 sequence reads: CSVKVNWGYTL. The CDR3 DNA reads as TGCAGCGTTAAAGTCAATTGGGGCTACACCCTC. The rearrangement joins TRBV29-1 to TRBJ1-2; D unclear. CDR1 is SQVTM and CDR2 is ANQGSEA in the germline V gene. CDR3 length: 11 residues. The V end lost 5 bases, the J end lost 8 bases, and 12 bases lay between the germline ends.

The chain recombines TRBV6-1 with TRBJ2-3; D remains ambiguous. Germline lookup yields CDR1 MNHNS and CDR2 SASEGT. The CDR3 length is 14 residues. CDR3 DNA: TGTGTCAACAAACTACCGGAGAGCACAGATACGCAGTATTTT. Its translation: CVNKLPESTDTQYF.

Remarks on this clonotype: The CDR3 does not end in the conserved phenylalanine or tryptophan, so this is likely a read error. V and J are TRBV11-3 and TRBJ2-7; D may be TRBD2 (5 bases). V was shortened by 5 bases and J by 9 bases, with 23 bases between the two germline ends. Germline V gives CDR1 SGHNT, CDR2 YENEEA. The CDR3 is made up of 15 amino acids. CDR3 region: CASSIRTRGSLRQYL. The CDR3 DNA reads TGTGCCAGCAGCATCCGAACTAGAGGGTCGCTACGGCAGTACCTC.

A note on this clonotype: With a much larger clone just one base away, this may be a read error. The gene calls are TRBV5-4 and TRBJ1-1; 8 bases match TRBD1. CDR1 and CDR2 from the germline V gene are SGHNT and YYREEE (reference sequence). The CDR3 is 14 amino acids. The CDR3 region has the DNA TGTGCCAGCAACTTGGACAGGGCATCCACTGAAGCTTTCTTT. Protein product: CASNLDRASTEAFF.

The count of this clonotype is one. Mismatch with germline at one junction end may stem from a read error. The chain recombines TRBV20-1 with TRBJ1-1; D not resolved. This CDR3 is built from 12 residues. Germline V lookup: CDR1 DFQATT, CDR2 SNEGSKA (reference sequence). The CDR3 coding sequence is TGCGATGCTCACCCGGGTGGAACTGGAGCTTTCTTT. Protein: CDAHPGGTGAFF.

With respect to this clonotype: Mismatch with germline at one junction end may stem from a read error. The genes are TRBV11-3 and TRBJ2-3; 7 nucleotides match TRBD2. CDR3 length: 19 amino acids. Germline V gene lookup returns CDR1 SGHNT and CDR2 YENEEA. The CDR3 nucleotides read TGTGCCAGCAGCATAGGAGTTGCGGGAGCGATAGCCAGCATAGATACGCAGTATTTT. Its protein is CASSIGVAGAIASIDTQYF.

CDR3 coding DNA: TGTGCCAGCAGTGAAAATTTACAGGCTGGTTTTGAAGCTTTCTTT. Residues: CASSENLQAGFEAFF. V usage is TRBV6-1 and J usage is TRBJ1-1, with D possibly matching TRBD1 (5 bases). The germline V gene has CDR1 MNHNS and CDR2 SASEGT. Between the trimmed V and J ends, which lost 2 bases and 7 bases, there was a span of 17 bases. The CDR3 is made up of 15 amino acids.

A word on this clonotype: Compared with germline, one end of the junction differs, possibly owing to a read error. This chain uses TRBV29-1 with TRBJ2-3; tentatively, D is TRBD1 (5 bases). Germline-derived CDR1 and CDR2 are SQVTM and ANQGSEA. This CDR3 has 11 residues. This chain's CDR3 is CSVGLTDTLYF. The CDR3 DNA reads TGCAGTGTTGGTTTGACAGATACGCTGTATTTT.

A note on this clonotype: Compared with germline, one end of the junction differs, possibly owing to a read error. The chain couples TRBV13 to TRBJ2-3; 10 bases map to TRBD2. Looked up from germline, CDR1 is PRHDT and CDR2 is FYEKMQ (reference sequence). The CDR3 runs to 18 residues. The CDR3 region is CASSYSNRRTSGTGTQYF. The CDR3 DNA reads as TGTGCCAGCAGCTATAGCAATAGAAGGACTAGCGGCACAGGTACGCAGTATTTT.

This clonotype was seen many times. The V gene is TRBV20-1, the J gene TRBJ1-2; TRBD1 aligns across 11 bases. The CDR3 is 15 residues long. CDR1 and CDR2 from the germline V gene are DFQATT and SNEGSKA (reference sequence). V dropped 0 bases and J dropped 6; count of bases not matched to a gene: 6. CDR3: CSARDPGQGADGYTF. For the CDR3, the DNA is TGCAGTGCTAGAGACCCCGGACAGGGGGCCGATGGCTACACCTTC.

Concerning this clonotype itself: At one of its ends the junction is not consistent with the germline gene, which may arise from a read error. The chain carries TRBV11-2 and TRBJ1-5, with D unresolved. CDR1 and CDR2 (germline): SGHAT, FQNNGV. CDR3 size: 12 residues. CDR3 bases: TGTGTCAGCAACCCCCGTGTACAGCCCCAGCATTTT. It is translated as CVSNPRVQPQHF.

V usage is TRBV10-3 and J usage is TRBJ1-2, with 8 bases matching TRBD1. The length of the CDR3 is 13 residues. J was trimmed by 6 bases and V by 9 bases; bases with no gene match: 9. CDR1 is ENHRY and CDR2 is SYGVKD in the germline V gene. The CDR3 sequence is CAMSTGTGNGYTF. CDR3 in DNA: TGTGCCATGTCGACAGGGACAGGCAATGGCTACACCTTC.

Comment on this clonotype: A much larger clone differs by one base, so this may be a read error. The chain carries TRBV6-2 or TRBV6-3 and TRBJ1-1; D ambiguous. The germline V gene has CDR1 MNHEY and CDR2 SVGEGT. Between the trimmed V and J ends, which lost 10 bases and 3 bases, there was a span of 15 bases. This CDR3 is built from 13 residues. The CDR3 nucleotides read TGTGCCACCAGGACGGATTCGCACACTGAAGCTTTCTTT. Translated: CATRTDSHTEAFF.

This CDR3 reads CASSLACETDTQYF. Here the CDR3 DNA reads TGTGCCAGCAGCTTAGCGTGTGAAACAGATACGCAGTATTTT. The chain recombines TRBV11-2 with TRBJ2-3, with D unclear. Between the trimmed V and J ends, which lost 1 base and 3 bases, there was a span of 8 bases. The V gene's germline CDR1 is SGHAT and CDR2 FQNNGV. This CDR3 is built from 14 residues.